The TCR beta chain under discussion was sequenced for a study of blood T cells in healthy people across ages. It was with a sample-barcoded 5' primer and a J-beta primer mix that a second PCR of roughly 6 to 12 cycles was run. TCRdb ran MiXCR on the 5' RACE reads and lists one entry per CDR3 protein. Of under 750,000 distinct CDR3 sequences listed, around 48% are singletons. The CDR3 consists of 17 residues. Trimming removed 4 bases from V and 4 bases from J; junction bases left unmatched: 14. CDR1 is SQVTM and CDR2 is ANQGSEA in the germline V gene. The clonotype was recovered from a man of 80 years or more in good health. The chain is built from TRBV29-1 and TRBJ2-1; 9 nucleotides align to TRBD2. Sequencing used blood. The CDR3 sequence is CSVGLAGFPGTYNEQFF. The CDR3 DNA follows: TGCAGCGTTGGCCTAGCGGGGTTCCCCGGCACTTACAATGAGCAGTTCTTC.